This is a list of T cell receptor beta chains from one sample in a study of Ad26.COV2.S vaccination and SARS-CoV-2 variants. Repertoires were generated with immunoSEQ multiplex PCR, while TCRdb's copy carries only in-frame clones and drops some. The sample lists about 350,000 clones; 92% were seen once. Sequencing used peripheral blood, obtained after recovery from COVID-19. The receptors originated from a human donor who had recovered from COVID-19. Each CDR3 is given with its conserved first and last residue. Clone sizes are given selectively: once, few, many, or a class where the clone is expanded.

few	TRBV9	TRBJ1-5	CASSVAGGSNQPQHF
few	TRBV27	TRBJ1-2	CASRQDSPREGYTF
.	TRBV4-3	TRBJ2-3	CASSQQLLGGAVVDTQYF
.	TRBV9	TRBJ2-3	CASSRTSGGVSTDTQYF
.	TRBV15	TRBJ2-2	CATSTRTKNTGELFF
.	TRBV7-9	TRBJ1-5	CASSSEGGNQPQHF
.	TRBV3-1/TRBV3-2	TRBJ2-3	CASSRSGGGTDTQYF
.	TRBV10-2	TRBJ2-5	CASRTADGQETQYF
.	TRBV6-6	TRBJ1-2	CASRAANYGYTF
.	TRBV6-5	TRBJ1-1	CASSYGTDGNTEAFF
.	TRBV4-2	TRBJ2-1	CASSPPGLAREQFF
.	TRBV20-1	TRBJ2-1	CSATGTNEQFF
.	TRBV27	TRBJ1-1	CASSSPRGGRNTEAFF
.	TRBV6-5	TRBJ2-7	CASSYSRTGDSYEQYF
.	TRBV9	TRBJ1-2	CASSPGTNYGYTF
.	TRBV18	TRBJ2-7	CASSPRQPPYEQYF
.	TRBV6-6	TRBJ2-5	CASSAIVTGRRETQYF
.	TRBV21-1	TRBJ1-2	CASSRVRDIPSYGYTF
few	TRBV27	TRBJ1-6	CASSFRSNNSPLHF
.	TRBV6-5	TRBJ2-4	CASSYGSGINIQYF
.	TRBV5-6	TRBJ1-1	CASSFETRRNTEAFF
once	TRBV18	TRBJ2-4	CASSPPGRLVAKNIQYF
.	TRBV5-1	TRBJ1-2	CASSRTEPYGYTF
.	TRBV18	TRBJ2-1	CASSQLAKGAYNEQFF
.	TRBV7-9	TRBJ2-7	CASSLNLGSYEQYF
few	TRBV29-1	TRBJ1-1	CSVVQTSTEAFF
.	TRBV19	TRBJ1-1	CASSPPRQRPEAFF
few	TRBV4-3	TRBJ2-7	CASSQAGAGRGEQYF
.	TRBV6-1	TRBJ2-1	CASSDRFYNEQFF
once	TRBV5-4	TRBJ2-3	CASSGGLAGGDTQYF
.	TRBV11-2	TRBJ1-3	CASSLDLKGFNGNTIYF
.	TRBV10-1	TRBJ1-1	CASSESVTWNTEAFF
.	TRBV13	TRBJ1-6	CASSMGQGSGSPLHF
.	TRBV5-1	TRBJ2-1	CASSKRGGNNEQFF
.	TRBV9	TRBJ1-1	CASSVEIGVATEAFF
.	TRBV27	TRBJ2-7	CASRSGGVTTYEQYF
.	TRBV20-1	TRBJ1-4	CSAMQEKLFF
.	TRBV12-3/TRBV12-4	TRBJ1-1	CASSLETRGAAFF
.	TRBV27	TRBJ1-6	CASSSRKNSPLHF
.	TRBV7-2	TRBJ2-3	CASSPRTSGFTDTQYF
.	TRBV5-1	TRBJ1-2	CASSLGAGESYGYTF
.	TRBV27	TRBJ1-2	CASSLRGTNYGYTF
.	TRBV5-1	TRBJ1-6	CASSSLGQDNSPLHF
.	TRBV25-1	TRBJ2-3	CASSEARDRLLSF
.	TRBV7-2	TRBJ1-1	CASSLANGTGRTTEAFF
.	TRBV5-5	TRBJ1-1	CASSQGQSMNTEAFF
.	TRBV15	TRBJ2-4	CATSAGRGAKNIQYF
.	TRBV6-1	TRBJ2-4	CASSEAGQNKNIQYF
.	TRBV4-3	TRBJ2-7	CASSQVLLSYEQYF
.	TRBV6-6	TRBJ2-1	CASSYQGSSYNEQFF
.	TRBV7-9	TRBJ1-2	CASSLGVGFTGYTF
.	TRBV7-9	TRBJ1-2	CASSSGTAAYGYTF
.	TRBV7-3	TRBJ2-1	CASSSPGNSYNEQFF
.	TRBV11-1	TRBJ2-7	CASRSTQYEQYF
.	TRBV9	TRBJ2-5	CASSVLQGPGETQYF